Listed here are 28 T cell receptor beta chains from one sample, sequenced in a study of blood T cell repertoires in COVID-19. Using immunoSEQ multiplex PCR, the repertoire was profiled, and TCRdb retains in-frame clones only, with some absent. Here the sample spans fewer than 200,000 clones, roughly 80% being singletons. The sample taken for sequencing was PBMCs or T cells enriched from blood (not recorded which). Receptor source: a woman in her 50s who had recovered from COVID-19.

This chain uses TRBV6-5 with TRBJ1-2, with D maybe TRBD1 (6 bases). V was trimmed by 6 bases and J by 3 bases, leaving 11 bases between them. This CDR3 is built from 13 residues. Germline lookup yields CDR1 MNHEY and CDR2 SVGAGI. CDR3 sequence: CASRQPGDYGYTF. CDR3 DNA: TGTGCCAGCAGACAACCAGGGGACTATGGCTACACCTTC.

The rearrangement links TRBV11-2 to TRBJ2-4; 8 bases are a match to TRBD2. This CDR3 has 16 amino acids. The germline gives CDR1 SGHAT, CDR2 FQNNGV. The ends lost 5 bases at V and 0 bases at J; junction bases unmatched: 6. The CDR3 region is CASSEGGGRAKNIQYF. CDR3 bases: TGTGCCAGCAGCGAAGGCGGGGGGAGAGCCAAAAACATTCAGTACTTC.

This sequence joins TRBV6-5 and TRBJ2-2; 8 bases line up with TRBD2. With V trimmed by 6 bases and J by 6 bases, 9 bases remained unmatched. CDR3 length: 15 residues. From germline, CDR1 is MNHEY and CDR2 SVGAGI. The CDR3 coding sequence is TGTGCCAGCAGCCCCGTGCAAGCGGGGGCCGGGGAGCTGTTTTTT. It is translated as CASSPVQAGAGELFF.

The chain couples TRBV12-3 or TRBV12-4 to TRBJ2-2; D remains unclear. Trimming pared 5 bases from V and 5 bases from J, leaving 6 bases between. The CDR3 spans 12 residues. This CDR3 is CASSPGTGELFF. The CDR3 region has the DNA TGTGCCAGCAGTCCAGGTACCGGGGAGCTGTTTTTT.

This chain joins TRBV11-2 and TRBJ1-3, with TRBD1 identical over 7 bases. This CDR3 is 14 amino acids long. V dropped 4 bases and J dropped 3; count of bases not matched to a gene: 3. Per the germline V gene, CDR1 is SGHAT and CDR2 is FQNNGV. CDR3 coding DNA: TGTGCCAGCAGCTCCGACAGGGTTGGAAACACCATATATTTT. It is translated as CASSSDRVGNTIYF.

The chain employs TRBV28 and TRBJ1-3; no clear D. V was pared by 6 bases and J by 0 bases, with 9 bases between. Germline CDR1 is MDHEN and CDR2 is SYDVKM. The CDR3 loop spans 14 amino acids. The CDR3 region is CASSWRVSGNTIYF. The CDR3, as DNA: TGTGCCAGCAGCTGGCGGGTCTCTGGAAACACCATATATTTT.

J is TRBJ2-3 and V is TRBV18, with 9 bases matching TRBD1. The V gene end was trimmed by 2 bases and the J gene end by 6 bases; junction bases not matched to a gene: 6. Germline assignment: CDR1 KGHSH and CDR2 LQKENI. CDR3 length equals 15 residues. The CDR3 loop is CASSPKDRGGDTQYF. The CDR3 DNA reads as TGTGCCAGCTCACCAAAGGACAGGGGAGGCGATACGCAGTATTTT.

The chain is built from TRBV6-6 and TRBJ1-5, with D unresolved. Between the trimmed V and J ends, which lost 7 bases and 6 bases, there was a span of 10 bases. The V gene's germline CDR1 is MNHNY and CDR2 SVGAGI (reference sequence). This CDR3 is 12 amino acids long. The DNA of the CDR3 is TGTGCCAGCACCACCGGCGGTCAGCCCCAGCATTTT. It encodes CASTTGGQPQHF.

The chain joins TRBV7-9 to TRBJ1-1; 9 bases map to TRBD1. Germline V gives CDR1 SEHNR, CDR2 FQNEAQ (reference sequence). The J segment lost 0 bases and the V segment lost 6 bases, leaving 8 bases of the junction unmatched. This CDR3 has 16 amino acids. Written as DNA, the CDR3 is TGTGCCAGCAGGGGACAGGGATTCCAAATGAACACTGAAGCTTTCTTT. Protein: CASRGQGFQMNTEAFF.

The chain links TRBV5-1 to TRBJ2-5; TRBD2 agrees at 11 bases. Germline CDR1 and CDR2: SGHRS and YFSETQ. The CDR3 runs 16 residues. J was trimmed by 1 base and V by 4 bases; bases with no gene match: 6. In DNA, the CDR3 is TGCGCCAGCAGCCTCGCCGGGACTAGCGGCCAAGAGACCCAGTACTTC. It encodes CASSLAGTSGQETQYF.

This clone was detected once. The chain has TRBV29-1 and TRBJ2-3; no clear D gene. This CDR3 contains 14 residues. CDR1 is SQVTM, CDR2 ANQGSEA, per germline. V lost 7 bases, J lost 4 bases, and 18 bases lay in between. The CDR3 DNA sequence: TGCAGCGCCCCTTCCCCACGCGGCGCAGATACGCAGTATTTT. Translating it yields CSAPSPRGADTQYF.

Details on this clone: Sequence at one end of the junction differs from germline and may be a read error. The chain employs TRBV7-2 and TRBJ1-2; D unresolved. Germline V gene lookup returns CDR1 SGHTA and CDR2 FQGNSA. The CDR3 spans 14 residues. CDR3 bases: TGTGTCAGCAGCCCGGCGGCGAGTAACTATGGCTACACCTTC. Translating gives CVSSPAASNYGYTF.

The chain employs TRBV28 and TRBJ1-2; D not certain. Germline V gene data show CDR1 as MDHEN and CDR2 as SYDVKM. This CDR3 has 13 amino acids. With 4 bases removed from V and 5 bases from J, the gap between germline ends came to 11 bases. CDR3 bases: TGTGCCAGCAGTTCAAGCCCACCTTATGGCTACACCTTC. This sequence encodes CASSSSPPYGYTF.

This clone has a handful of counts. The chain links TRBV24-1 to TRBJ2-5; 10 bases are a match to TRBD2. Germline CDR1 is KGHDR and CDR2 is SFDVKD. The CDR3 has 17 amino acids. With 3 bases clipped from V and 0 bases from J, the junction kept 6 bases outside the gene matches. This CDR3 is CATSDHLLAGNQETQYF. DNA for the CDR3: TGTGCCACCAGTGATCATTTACTAGCGGGGAACCAAGAGACCCAGTACTTC.

The chain combines TRBV10-3 with TRBJ2-5; D possibly corresponds to TRBD2 (5 bases). The CDR3 has 15 residues. V lost 3 bases, J lost 1 base, and 12 bases lay in between. In germline, CDR1 is ENHRY, CDR2 SYGVKD. In DNA, the CDR3 is TGTGCCATCAGTGACCCAGCTGGGAGCCAAGAGACCCAGTACTTC. This translates into CAISDPAGSQETQYF.

V usage is TRBV19 and J usage is TRBJ1-1, with D unresolved. Germline V gene sequence: CDR1 LNHDA, CDR2 SQIVND (reference sequence). The CDR3 loop spans 12 amino acids. Deletions cut 2 bases from V and 1 base from J, with 2 bases between. The CDR3 DNA sequence: TGTGCCAGTAGTATACAGAACACTGAAGCTTTCTTT. Its protein is CASSIQNTEAFF.

V and J are TRBV2 and TRBJ1-2; 7 nucleotides agree with TRBD1. The CDR3 has 14 residues. V lost 5 bases and J lost 5; bases outside the gene matches: 8. Looked up from germline, CDR1 is SNHLY and CDR2 is FYNNEI. The CDR3 protein is CASSPDRPIYGYTF. The CDR3 bases are TGTGCCAGCAGTCCGGACAGGCCAATATATGGCTACACCTTC.

This clone appeared a few times. This chain connects TRBV7-3 to TRBJ2-1, with D perhaps TRBD2 (5 bases). CDR3 length: 17 residues. Germline V gives CDR1 SGHTA, CDR2 FQGTGA. Trimming took off 4 bases at V and 0 bases at J, with 16 bases between the two ends. The CDR3 DNA sequence: TGTGCCAGCAGCTCACCCGGAGCGGCTCGCTCCTACAATGAGCAGTTCTTC. It is translated as CASSSPGAARSYNEQFF.

The V gene is TRBV5-6, the J gene TRBJ2-7; 7 bases align to TRBD2. V lost 4 bases and J lost 3; bases outside the gene matches: 4. The CDR3 loop spans 13 amino acids. Germline CDR1 SGHDT, CDR2 YYEEEE. The CDR3: CASSPSGDYEQYV. In nucleotides, the CDR3 is TGTGCCAGCAGCCCTAGCGGCGACTACGAGCAGTACGTC.

The chain couples TRBV5-1 to TRBJ2-1; tentative D call: TRBD2 (6 bases). The CDR3 has 14 residues. The V end was cut by 0 bases, the J end by 4 bases, with 8 bases between. Germline V gene sequence: CDR1 SGHRS, CDR2 YFSETQ. The CDR3 DNA reads as TGCGCCAGCAGCTTGGGCGGGGATTACAATGAGCAGTTCTTC. This sequence encodes CASSLGGDYNEQFF.

This clone appeared once. The chain recombines TRBV25-1 with TRBJ2-2; 8 bases match TRBD1. Germline V gene lookup returns CDR1 MGHDK and CDR2 SYGVNS. The CDR3 is 14 amino acids. J was trimmed by 6 bases and V by 7 bases; bases with no gene match: 7. CDR3 loop: CASTRQGSPGELFF. CDR3 sequence (DNA): TGTGCCAGCACTAGACAGGGGTCCCCCGGGGAGCTGTTTTTT.

The J gene is TRBJ2-7, the V gene TRBV6-2 or TRBV6-3, with D maybe TRBD2 (5 bases). The germline CDR1 and CDR2 sequences are MNHEY and SVGEGT. The V end lost 5 bases, the J end lost 0 bases, and 8 bases lay between the germline ends. The CDR3 is made up of 13 amino acids. The DNA of the CDR3 is TGTGCCAGCAGTCAGACTACCTCCTACGAGCAGTACGTC. Protein sequence: CASSQTTSYEQYV.

This clone showed up just a few times. The V gene is TRBV2, the J gene TRBJ1-1, with D maybe TRBD1 (5 bases). CDR3 length: 14 residues. V lost 4 bases, J lost 7 bases, and 16 bases lay in between. Germline V gene sequence: CDR1 SNHLY, CDR2 FYNNEI. CDR3 nucleotides: TGTGCCAGCAGTGCAGGGTTGAGCGTGCGTGAAGCTTTCTTT. Amino acids: CASSAGLSVREAFF.

The CDR3 region has the DNA TGTGCCAGCAGCCAAGTAGCACGATCTAATGAAAAACTGTTTTTT. Translating gives CASSQVARSNEKLFF. This sequence joins TRBV3-1 (or the pseudogene TRBV3-2) and TRBJ1-4; D remains unclear. There are 15 residues in the CDR3. V gave up 1 base and J gave up 3 bases, with 9 bases separating them. Germline-derived CDR1 and CDR2 are LGHDT and YNNKEL (reference sequence).

J is TRBJ2-4 and V is TRBV7-2; TRBD2 agrees at 9 bases. Trimming cost V 1 base and J 8 bases; bases outside gene matches: 9. This CDR3 contains 16 residues. The germline gives CDR1 SGHTA, CDR2 FQGNSA. The CDR3 spells CASSLVGAGGRDIQYF. CDR3 DNA: TGTGCCAGCAGCTTAGTCGGAGCGGGAGGTCGGGACATTCAGTACTTC.

The chain joins TRBV7-2 to TRBJ1-5; 8 nucleotides match TRBD1. The CDR3 has 15 residues. V shed 1 base and J 7 bases; nucleotides not matched to a gene: 6. Germline assignment: CDR1 SGHTA and CDR2 FQGNSA. The CDR3, as DNA: TGTGCCAGCAGCTTAGAGGGACAGGCCCGGCAGCCCCAGCATTTT. Encoded protein: CASSLEGQARQPQHF.

The genes are TRBV11-2 and TRBJ2-6; no firm D call. Germline loops: CDR1 SGHAT, CDR2 FQNNGV. The CDR3 has 20 amino acids. V lost 0 bases and J 0 bases, leaving 18 bases between the germline ends. CDR3 in DNA: TGTGCCAGCAGCTTAGATAGGTGGCAGGTCGCCCGCTCTGGGGCCAACGTCCTGACTTTC. Encoded protein: CASSLDRWQVARSGANVLTF.

On this clone: This sample includes further DNA sequences coding for the same CDR3. The gene calls are TRBV19 and TRBJ2-3, with 7 bases matching TRBD1. Germline lookup yields CDR1 LNHDA and CDR2 SQIVND (reference sequence). This CDR3 is built from 15 residues. Trimming took 4 bases from V and 0 from J; bases not matched to a gene: 4. The DNA for the CDR3 is TGTGCCAGTAGTACCGACAGGGCTAGCACAGATACGCAGTATTTT. Translated, it gives CASSTDRASTDTQYF. Using reference TRBV19 and TRBJ2-3 for the parts outside the CDR3, the full variable domain is DGGITQSPKYLFRKEGQNVTLSCEQNLNHDAMYWYRQDPGQGLRLIYYSQIVNDFQKGDIAEGYSVSREKKESFPLTVTSAQKNPTAFYLCASSTDRASTDTQYFGPGTRLTVL.